This TCR beta chain was profiled in a study of blood T cell repertoires in COVID-19. Looking at the study overall: Some COVID-19 samples were acute and others convalescent; all came from the United States, Italy and Spain. Sources were T cells, B-cell-depleted T cells, or PBMCs; the material itself was cDNA or gDNA.

Here immunoSEQ multiplex PCR was the method, and the copy in TCRdb shows in-frame clones only, minus some. The sample lists hundreds of thousands of clones, approximately 90% seen once, with approximately 12% in the top ten. The CDR3 is 22 residues long. Germline CDR1 reads MDHEN; CDR2 reads SYDVKM. V gave up 6 bases and J gave up 0 bases; unmatched junction bases: 25. The receptor comes from a woman in her sixties with acute or convalescent COVID-19. The specimen sequenced was peripheral blood. V gene TRBV28 combines with J gene TRBJ2-7, with 11 bases identical to TRBD2. The CDR3 region is CASSSEQTSGRVVGVSSYEQYF. The CDR3 region has the DNA TGTGCCAGCAGCTCGGAACAAACTAGCGGGAGAGTGGTGGGGGTTTCCTCCTACGAGCAGTACTTC.